Shown below are 19 T cell receptor beta chains from a single sample sequenced in a study of shared clonotypes between healthy human individuals. TCRdb keeps only in-frame clones here, not all; method: immunoSEQ multiplex PCR. The sample contains 2.3 million or so clones, 93% of which appear only once. The sequenced sample was naive CD4+ T cells from PBMCs. Noted subset: CD45RA+ positively selected. Receptors were obtained from a man younger than 35 in good health. Some clones in this sample may be carry-over from other donors' samples.

This chain uses TRBV2 with TRBJ1-1; D is unclear. Between the trimmed V and J ends, which lost 8 bases and 0 bases, there was a span of 10 bases. Germline V lookup: CDR1 SNHLY, CDR2 FYNNEI. CDR3 length: 13 amino acids. DNA for the CDR3: TGTGCCAGCGCGGCCGAAATGAACACTGAAGCTTTCTTT. It yields the protein CASAAEMNTEAFF.

The gene calls are TRBV7-2 and TRBJ2-3, with 7 bases aligning to TRBD1. From germline, CDR1 is SGHTA and CDR2 FQGNSA. Losses at the gene ends were 5 bases for V and 0 bases for J; bases not matched to a gene: 5. The CDR3 sequence is 15 residues long. This chain's CDR3 is CASSKGARSTDTQYF. Here the CDR3 DNA reads TGTGCCAGCAGCAAGGGGGCGCGGAGCACAGATACGCAGTATTTT.

This clone was seen just once. The gene calls are TRBV6-1 and TRBJ1-5; no firm D call. Per germline, CDR1 MNHNS and CDR2 SASEGT. The CDR3 contains 16 residues. Trimming removed 2 bases at V and 0 bases at J, with 11 bases between. The CDR3 DNA follows: TGTGCCAGCAGTGAAAATCCTGGTTATAGCAATCAGCCCCAGCATTTT. This sequence encodes CASSENPGYSNQPQHF.

The chain is built from TRBV5-1 and TRBJ2-1, with 9 bases identical to TRBD2. CDR3 size: 15 residues. In germline, CDR1 is SGHRS, CDR2 YFSETQ. V dropped 0 bases and J dropped 6; count of bases not matched to a gene: 4. In nucleotides, the CDR3 is TGCGCCAGCAGCTTGGGGCCAGCGGGAGGCAATGAGCAGTTCTTC. This codes for CASSLGPAGGNEQFF. The variable domain in full, completed from reference TRBV5-1 and TRBJ2-1, reads KAGVTQTPRYLIKTRGQQVTLSCSPISGHRSVSWYQQTPGQGLQFLFEYFSETQRNKGNFPGRFSGRQFSNSRSEMNVSTLELGDSALYLCASSLGPAGGNEQFFGPGTRLTVL.

This chain links TRBV5-1 with TRBJ2-5; D unclear. The CDR3 spans 11 residues. Germline CDR1 SGHRS, CDR2 YFSETQ. V was trimmed by 4 bases and J by 4 bases, leaving 5 bases between them. CDR3 sequence: CASSIGETQYF. CDR3 coding DNA: TGCGCCAGCAGCATTGGAGAGACCCAGTACTTC.

J is TRBJ2-4 and V is TRBV5-1; 7 bases align to TRBD1. The CDR3 covers 14 residues. Losses at the gene ends were 3 bases for V and 8 bases for J; bases not matched to a gene: 8. Germline CDR1 reads SGHRS; CDR2 reads YFSETQ. This chain's CDR3 is CASSWSDRDDIQYF. The CDR3 DNA reads TGCGCCAGCAGCTGGAGTGACAGGGACGACATTCAGTACTTC.

This clone was seen more than once but under ten times. The rearrangement joins TRBV5-5 to TRBJ1-3; 10 nucleotides agree with TRBD1. The CDR3 length is 14 residues. V dropped 4 bases and J dropped 9; count of bases not matched to a gene: 7. CDR1 SGHKS and CDR2 YYEKEE come from the germline V gene (reference sequence). This CDR3 reads CASSLTGGSATIYF. CDR3 in DNA: TGTGCCAGCAGCCTGACAGGGGGCAGTGCCACCATATATTTT.

This chain uses TRBV5-1 with TRBJ2-3, with TRBD2 as a possible D gene (5 bases). This CDR3 contains 13 residues. V shed 5 bases and J shed 5 bases, with 12 bases lying between them. From germline, CDR1 is SGHRS and CDR2 YFSETQ. CDR3 bases: TGCGCCAGCAGGATCAATGAGGGAGATACGCAGTATTTT. Translating it yields CASRINEGDTQYF.

The rearrangement uses TRBV9 and TRBJ1-4, with 9 bases that match TRBD1. V was clipped by 3 bases and J by 0 bases; unmatched bases: 9. CDR1 is SGDLS, CDR2 YYNGEE, per germline. The CDR3 spans 18 residues. This CDR3 is CASSGRPGTGSTNEKLFF. In DNA form, the CDR3 reads TGTGCCAGCAGCGGTCGTCCCGGGACAGGGTCAACTAATGAAAAACTGTTTTTT. The full variable domain, with the rest looked up from reference TRBV9 and TRBJ1-4, is DSGVTQTPKHLITATGQRVTLRCSPRSGDLSVYWYQQSLDQGLQFLIQYYNGEERAKGNILERFSAQQFPDLHSELNLSSLELGDSALYFCASSGRPGTGSTNEKLFFGSGTQLSVL.

This chain links TRBV2 with TRBJ2-4, with D possibly TRBD2 on 5 matching bases. Per germline, CDR1 SNHLY and CDR2 FYNNEI. CDR3 length: 15 residues. Trimming removed 6 bases from V and 8 bases from J, with 20 bases in between. The CDR3 nucleotides are TGTGCCAGCAGGGGTGGAAGGGAGCATTGGGACATTCAGTACTTC. Amino acids: CASRGGREHWDIQYF. The full variable domain, with the rest looked up from reference TRBV2 and TRBJ2-4, is EPEVTQTPSHQVTQMGQEVILRCVPISNHLYFYWYRQILGQKVEFLVSFYNNEISEKSEIFDDQFSVERPDGSNFTLKIRSTKLEDSAMYFCASRGGREHWDIQYFGAGTRLSVL.

The chain has TRBV28 and TRBJ2-7, with D perhaps matching TRBD2 (5 bases). The germline V and J ends were trimmed by 6 bases and 3 bases, with 21 bases remaining between them. The CDR3 runs to 16 residues. Germline CDR1 and CDR2: MDHEN and SYDVKM. CDR3 sequence: CASRETGSGPGYEQYF. The CDR3 coding sequence is TGTGCCAGCAGAGAGACTGGGAGCGGACCTGGCTACGAGCAGTACTTC.

The chain couples TRBV11-2 to TRBJ2-1; maybe TRBD1 (6 bases). The CDR3 extends over 15 amino acids. The germline gives CDR1 SGHAT, CDR2 FQNNGV. V lost 2 bases and J lost 4, with 12 bases in between. Here the CDR3 DNA reads TGTGCCAGCAGCTTATTCCCAGGGGTTTACAATGAGCAGTTCTTC. Protein: CASSLFPGVYNEQFF.

This chain links TRBV19 with TRBJ2-2; D may correspond to TRBD1 or TRBD2 (7 bases each). V was pared by 7 bases and J by 5 bases, with 20 bases between. The germline V gene has CDR1 LNHDA and CDR2 SQIVND (reference sequence). The length of the CDR3 is 16 residues. The DNA of the CDR3 is TGTGCCAGTAACAGGGGAGGGGCGGCCTTTACCGGGGAGCTGTTTTTT. Protein: CASNRGGAAFTGELFF. The full variable domain, with the rest looked up from reference TRBV19 and TRBJ2-2, is DGGITQSPKYLFRKEGQNVTLSCEQNLNHDAMYWYRQDPGQGLRLIYYSQIVNDFQKGDIAEGYSVSREKKESFPLTVTSAQKNPTAFYLCASNRGGAAFTGELFFGEGSRLTVL.

The chain recombines TRBV28 with TRBJ2-5; D tentatively fits TRBD1 or TRBD2 (5 bases each). There are 13 residues in the CDR3. Germline V gene lookup returns CDR1 MDHEN and CDR2 SYDVKM. Trimming pared 2 bases from V and 5 bases from J, leaving 9 bases between. The DNA of the CDR3 is TGTGCCAGCAGTTTAGGGGGTCCGGAGACCCAGTACTTC. Translation gives CASSLGGPETQYF.

The chain has TRBV6-1 and TRBJ1-1; weak D call: TRBD1 (6 bases). The CDR3 covers 14 residues. Trimming left V 6 bases short and J 1 base short, with 12 bases between. CDR1 is MNHNS, CDR2 SASEGT, per germline. CDR3 DNA sequence: TGTGCCAGCAGCGGTCAGGGACAGAACACTGAAGCTTTCTTT. Translated, it gives CASSGQGQNTEAFF.

Worth noting for this clone: Other DNA sequences in this specimen translate into the identical CDR3. The chain couples TRBV20-1 to TRBJ2-5; D call uncertain. The CDR3 consists of 11 residues. V was pared by 3 bases and J by 4 bases, with 6 bases between. Germline CDR1 DFQATT, CDR2 SNEGSKA (reference sequence). CDR3 sequence: CSASPGETQYF. The CDR3, as DNA: TGCAGTGCTAGCCCCGGAGAGACCCAGTACTTC.

The V call is TRBV4-1, the J call TRBJ2-7; 9 bases align to TRBD1. CDR1 MGHRA and CDR2 YSYEKL come from the germline V gene. The CDR3 length is 21 residues. Trimming cost V 0 bases and J 0 bases; bases outside gene matches: 18. CDR3 bases: TGCGCCAGCAGCCAAGATCGGTACGGACAGGGGAGCCTAGGAGGCTCCTACGAGCAGTACTTC. Protein sequence: CASSQDRYGQGSLGGSYEQYF.

This clone appeared a single time. The chain uses TRBV18 and TRBJ1-2; TRBD1 matches 7 bases. Germline V gives CDR1 KGHSH, CDR2 LQKENI. The CDR3 extends over 12 amino acids. J gave up 4 bases and V 6 bases, and 2 bases lay outside the gene matches. Written as DNA, the CDR3 is TGTGCCAGCTCGGACAGGAGCTATGGCTACACCTTC. Protein sequence: CASSDRSYGYTF.

The chain employs TRBV4-1 and TRBJ2-3; a weak D match, TRBD2 (5 bases). The CDR3 covers 14 residues. Trimming took 1 base from V and 4 from J, leaving 9 bases between them. Germline lookup yields CDR1 MGHRA and CDR2 YSYEKL. CDR3 loop: CASSQVPRADTQYF. CDR3 bases: TGCGCCAGCAGCCAAGTTCCGCGGGCAGATACGCAGTATTTT.